The sequence of this T cell receptor (beta chain) was determined in a study of blood T cell repertoires in COVID-19. Study-level background: From T cells, B-cell-depleted T cells, or PBMCs came the material, which was cDNA or gDNA.

Cohorts were based on clinical histories the participants reported. CDR1 is LNHDA, CDR2 SQIVND, per germline (reference sequence). The CDR3 has 11 amino acids. Trimming left V 8 bases short and J 9 bases short, with 13 bases between. As processed by the authors: Nucleated cell number was recorded as an estimate derived from reference gene primer amplification. Method: immunoSEQ multiplex PCR; TCRdb's copy keeps in-frame clones and lacks some. The V and J calls and clone size were taken over from that table, and D and trimming were inferred from the DNA. The sample includes 180,000 or so clones, roughly 84% of them seen just once.

The V gene is TRBV19, the J gene TRBJ1-2; weak D call: TRBD1 (6 bases). The sequenced material came from PBMCs or T cells enriched from blood (not recorded which). This receptor was obtained from a human donor with acute COVID-19. The donor label of this sample is uncertain. CDR3 sequence (DNA): TGTGCCAGTTCTACAGGGTCCCGCTACACCTTC. Its protein product is CASSTGSRYTF.